This section outlines one T cell receptor (beta chain) sequence together with its context. This specimen comes from a study of T cells in Graves' hyperthyroidism and ophthalmopathy. Germline V gene sequence: CDR1 MNHEY, CDR2 SMNVEV (reference sequence). The CDR3 contains 12 residues. J gave up 9 bases and V 5 bases, and 3 bases lay outside the gene matches. Diagnosing involved the use of clinical symptoms, serum thyroxine and TRAb, thyroid ultrasound and orbital computed tomography. TCR beta CDR3 regions were amplified from RNA. The study used the HTBI primer set for a first-round RT-PCR of the TCR CDR3. TCRdb reprocessed the multiplex PCR reads with MiXCR, giving one entry per CDR3 protein. The top ten clones hold 35% to 50% of a sample with 480,000 or so distinct CDR3 sequences, approximately 48% of them seen once.

The sequenced sample was peripheral blood or thyroid tissue (not recorded which). The TCR sequence derives from an adult woman with Graves' disease, either hyperthyroidism or ophthalmopathy (not recorded which). The chain is built from TRBV27 and TRBJ1-4; 7 positions match TRBD1. CDR3 coding DNA: TGTGCCAGCAGTATACAGGGGCAAAAACTGTTTTTT. Translation: CASSIQGQKLFF.